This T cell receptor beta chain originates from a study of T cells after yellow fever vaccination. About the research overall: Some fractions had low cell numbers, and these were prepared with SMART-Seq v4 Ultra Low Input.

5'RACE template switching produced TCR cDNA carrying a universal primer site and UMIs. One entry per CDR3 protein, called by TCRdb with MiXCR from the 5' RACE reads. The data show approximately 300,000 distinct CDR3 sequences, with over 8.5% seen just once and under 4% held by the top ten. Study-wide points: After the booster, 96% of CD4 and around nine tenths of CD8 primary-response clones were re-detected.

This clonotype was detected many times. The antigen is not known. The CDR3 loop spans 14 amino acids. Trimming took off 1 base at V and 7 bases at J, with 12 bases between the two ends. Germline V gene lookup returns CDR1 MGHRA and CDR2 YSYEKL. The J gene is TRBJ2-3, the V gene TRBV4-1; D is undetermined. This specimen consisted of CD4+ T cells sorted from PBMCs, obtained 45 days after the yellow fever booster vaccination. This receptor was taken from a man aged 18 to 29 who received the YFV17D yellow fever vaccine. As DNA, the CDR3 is TGCGCCAGCAGCCAAGTATCCGACGTGAATACGCAGTATTTT. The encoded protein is CASSQVSDVNTQYF.